What follows are 19 T cell receptor beta chains derived from one specimen sequenced in a study of T cell changes during pregnancy in multiple sclerosis. Repertoires were generated with immunoSEQ multiplex PCR, while TCRdb's copy carries only in-frame clones and drops some. Of approximately 50,000 clones listed, approximately 90% were seen once; the top ten hold 9.5% to 13%. Sequencing used CD8+ T cells from peripheral blood mononuclear cells, obtained after pregnancy. The origin of the receptors is a female donor with multiple sclerosis, enrolled in a pregnancy study.

The rearrangement links TRBV10-3 to TRBJ1-1, with D hard to call. The CDR3 length is 15 residues. Trimming cost V 0 bases and J 1 base, with 9 bases left between them. Germline V lookup: CDR1 ENHRY, CDR2 SYGVKD. The CDR3 is CAISESTEGNTEAFF. The CDR3 DNA follows: TGTGCCATCAGTGAGTCGACGGAGGGGAACACTGAAGCTTTCTTT.

This clone was seen just once. The genes are TRBV6-1 and TRBJ2-3, with 8 bases aligning to TRBD2. Unmatched junction bases numbered 7, after V lost 6 bases and J lost 5 bases. Germline CDR1 MNHNS, CDR2 SASEGT. The CDR3 totals 14 residues. The CDR3 coding sequence is TGTGCCAGCAGGGACGGGGGGGCCAGAGATACGCAGTATTTT. It specifies CASRDGGARDTQYF.

The rearrangement links TRBV5-1 to TRBJ2-7, with 11 positions matching TRBD1. This CDR3 region has 15 residues. CDR1 and CDR2 from the germline V gene are SGHRS and YFSETQ. With 4 bases clipped from V and 2 bases from J, the junction kept 5 bases outside the gene matches. This CDR3 is CASSAPGQGAYEQYF. CDR3 in DNA: TGCGCCAGCAGCGCCCCGGGACAGGGGGCCTACGAGCAGTACTTC.

The chain is built from TRBV6-4 and TRBJ2-1, with 10 bases fitting TRBD2. J gave up 1 base and V 4 bases, and 7 bases lay outside the gene matches. The CDR3 spans 17 residues. Per germline, CDR1 MRHNA and CDR2 SNTAGT. This chain's CDR3 is CASSVSSGGASYNEQFF. As DNA, the CDR3 is TGTGCCAGCAGTGTTTCAAGCGGGGGGGCTTCCTACAATGAGCAGTTCTTC.

This rearrangement joins TRBV6-1 to TRBJ2-3; 8 nucleotides match TRBD1. CDR3 length: 14 residues. Per the germline V gene, CDR1 is MNHNS and CDR2 is SASEGT. V gave up 10 bases and J gave up 4 bases; unmatched junction bases: 10. Written as DNA, the CDR3 is TGTGCCACCCTGAGGGGACAGGAGGCAGATACGCAGTATTTT. Translating it yields CATLRGQEADTQYF.

The gene calls are TRBV19 and TRBJ1-1, with D perhaps matching TRBD1 (5 bases). CDR3 size: 12 residues. The germline V gene encodes CDR1 LNHDA and CDR2 SQIVND (reference sequence). The V gene lost 10 bases and the J gene lost 6 bases, with 15 bases spanning the gap. CDR3 sequence reads: CATAKGYSEAFF. Here the CDR3 DNA reads TGTGCCACCGCTAAGGGGTACTCTGAAGCTTTCTTT.

The V call is TRBV14, the J call TRBJ1-2, with 9 bases lining up with TRBD1. Looked up from germline, CDR1 is SGHDN and CDR2 is FVKESK. The CDR3 sequence is 17 residues long. The V gene end was trimmed by 6 bases and the J gene end by 3 bases; junction bases not matched to a gene: 14. CDR3 coding DNA: TGTGCCAGCAGTCCCGAGGAGGACAGGGGAGTTTACTATGGCTACACCTTC. Its translation: CASSPEEDRGVYYGYTF.

J is TRBJ2-3 and V is TRBV19; possible D gene TRBD1, 5 bases. The CDR3 extends over 12 amino acids. Trimming cost V 6 bases and J 2 bases, with 6 bases left between them. Looked up from germline, CDR1 is LNHDA and CDR2 is SQIVND (reference sequence). CDR3 region: CASRDTTDTQYF. CDR3 DNA: TGTGCCAGTAGGGACACCACAGATACGCAGTATTTT.

The V gene is TRBV27, the J gene TRBJ2-3; D remains ambiguous. Trimming shortened V by 2 bases and J by 0 bases, and 9 bases separated the two germline ends. The CDR3 is made up of 15 amino acids. Germline values: CDR1 MNHEY, CDR2 SMNVEV (reference sequence). Here the CDR3 reads CASSLISGSTDTQYF. CDR3 in DNA: TGTGCCAGCAGTTTAATTTCGGGTAGCACAGATACGCAGTATTTT.

This chain joins TRBV4-2 and TRBJ2-1, with D tentatively TRBD2 (5 bases). Per the germline V gene, CDR1 is LGHNA and CDR2 is YNFKEQ. V lost 0 bases and J 8 bases, leaving 14 bases between the germline ends. The length of the CDR3 is 15 residues. CDR3 sequence reads: CASSQDPDEGDEQFF. The CDR3 DNA follows: TGTGCCAGCAGCCAAGATCCCGACGAGGGCGATGAGCAGTTCTTC.

The chain carries TRBV13 and TRBJ2-7; 8 bases are shared with TRBD2. V shed 0 bases, J shed 2 bases, and the junction held 18 bases outside the gene matches. The germline CDR1 and CDR2 sequences are PRHDT and FYEKMQ (reference sequence). The CDR3 totals 20 residues. CDR3 in DNA: TGTGCCAGCAGCTTAGGCCGCGGACTAGCCGGAATCTCACCAGCCTACGAGCAGTACTTC. Translated: CASSLGRGLAGISPAYEQYF.

The CDR3, as DNA: TGTGCCAGCAGTAATCCGGGACACAGCACAGATACGCAGTATTTT. This encodes CASSNPGHSTDTQYF. The rearrangement links TRBV2 to TRBJ2-3; tentative D call: TRBD1 (6 bases). V lost 5 bases and J lost 0, with 12 bases in between. Germline V gives CDR1 SNHLY, CDR2 FYNNEI. The CDR3 runs 15 residues.

The V call is TRBV27, the J call TRBJ2-1; unclear D gene. The V end was cut by 8 bases, the J end by 0 bases, with 8 bases between. The germline gives CDR1 MNHEY, CDR2 SMNVEV (reference sequence). The CDR3 runs to 13 residues. The CDR3 coding sequence is TGTGCCAGCTCCCTGAGCTCCTACAATGAGCAGTTCTTC. Translation gives CASSLSSYNEQFF.

The V call is TRBV5-5, the J call TRBJ2-7; D not certain. Germline-derived CDR1 and CDR2 are SGHKS and YYEKEE (reference sequence). The CDR3 spans 13 residues. Trimming pared 0 bases from V and 1 base from J, leaving 5 bases between. In DNA, the CDR3 is TGTGCCAGCAGCTTGGTTCTTTCCTACGAGCAGTACTTC. Amino acid sequence: CASSLVLSYEQYF.

The rearrangement uses TRBV21-1 and TRBJ1-1; TRBD1 reflects the table's D call only, with no check against the DNA. TRBV21-1 is a pseudogene. The CDR3 runs to 16 residues. CDR3 nucleotides: TGTGCCAGCAGCAGTATAACAGGGGGGATGAACACTGAAGCTTTCTTT. Translating it yields CASSSITGGMNTEAFF.

The rearrangement links TRBV6-6 to TRBJ2-7; 11 bases match TRBD2. The V gene's germline CDR1 is MNHNY and CDR2 SVGAGI (reference sequence). With 2 bases clipped from V and 3 bases from J, the junction kept 6 bases outside the gene matches. The CDR3 contains 16 residues. CDR3 sequence (DNA): TGTGCCAGCAGTTACGGATTAGCGGGGGGGAGCTACGAGCAGTACTTC. Protein: CASSYGLAGGSYEQYF.

This clone showed up just a few times. The chain uses TRBV27 and TRBJ1-5; no firm D call. This CDR3 comprises 14 residues. Trimming left V 4 bases short and J 7 bases short, with 14 bases between. Per germline, CDR1 MNHEY and CDR2 SMNVEV (reference sequence). CDR3 sequence (DNA): TGTGCCAGCAGTTCTCAGATGGGCGACCAGCCCCAGCATTTT. Its translation: CASSSQMGDQPQHF.

V is TRBV7-3 and J is TRBJ2-1; TRBD2 aligns across 8 bases. V shed 2 bases and J 7 bases; nucleotides not matched to a gene: 7. The CDR3 is 15 amino acids. The germline V gene encodes CDR1 SGHTA and CDR2 FQGTGA. The CDR3 protein is CASSLGALAGNEQFF. The CDR3 DNA is TGTGCCAGCAGCTTAGGGGCCCTAGCGGGTAATGAGCAGTTCTTC.

The J gene is TRBJ2-2, the V gene TRBV27; D remains unclear. The germline V and J ends were trimmed by 5 bases and 4 bases, with 5 bases remaining between them. CDR1 is MNHEY and CDR2 is SMNVEV in the germline V gene (reference sequence). The CDR3 runs 12 residues. CDR3 bases: TGTGCCAGCAGTACAATCACCGGGGAGCTGTTTTTT. This codes for CASSTITGELFF.